The T cell receptor beta chain described here comes from a study of cytomegalovirus exposure and HLA in healthy donors. PCR involved 60 Vbeta and 13 Jbeta primers. The method was immunoSEQ multiplex PCR; TCRdb's version includes in-frame clones alone and lacks a portion of them. The sample has approximately 77,000 clones, approximately 75% seen once. This receptor was identified in a woman in her thirties or forties in good health and CMV-seronegative. Sequencing used PBMCs.

As DNA, the CDR3 is TGTGCCAGTAGTATGAGGGCCGGTCAGAACACTGAAGCTTTCTTT. This sequence encodes CASSMRAGQNTEAFF. This rearrangement joins TRBV19 to TRBJ1-1, with D unresolved. There are 15 residues in the CDR3. The V gene lost 3 bases and the J gene lost 1 base, with 12 bases spanning the gap. From germline, CDR1 is LNHDA and CDR2 SQIVND (reference sequence).